This T cell receptor (beta chain) was found in a study of blood T cells in healthy people across ages. Study observations and caveats: Strongly correlated with naive T cell percentage was TCR beta diversity.

As for this clonotype: The antigen remains unidentified.

V trimming: 3 bases; J trimming: 7 bases; junction bases outside the gene matches: 12. CDR3 size: 17 residues. A second PCR, run for about 7 to 11 cycles, used a sample-barcoded 5' primer plus a J-beta primer mix. Unique molecular identifiers of 12 random nucleotides labeled each cDNA. TCRdb reanalysed the 5' RACE reads using MiXCR and keeps one entry per CDR3 protein. The repertoire holds approximately 1.5 million distinct CDR3 sequences, with about 42% as singletons. The TCR was taken from a woman under 30 in good health. The sample taken for sequencing was blood. The chain employs TRBV12-3 or TRBV12-4 and TRBJ1-6; 7 nucleotides agree with TRBD1. This CDR3 reads CASSFFAGTAGNSPLHF. The DNA of the CDR3 is TGTGCCAGCAGTTTCTTCGCCGGGACAGCAGGGAATTCACCCCTCCACTTT.